Listed below are T cell receptor beta chains from one sample, sequenced in a study of cytomegalovirus exposure and HLA in healthy donors. Generated by immunoSEQ multiplex PCR, the TCRdb table keeps only in-frame clones and is missing some. The sample lists roughly 200,000 clones, over 70% occurring once. The material sequenced was PBMCs. These receptors all come from a woman in her fifties or sixties in good health and CMV-seropositive. Both conserved end residues are part of each CDR3. The order of the fields is V gene, J gene, D gene, clone size, CDR3 protein, CDR3 DNA. A D gene is named only where the DNA matches it firmly. Not every row has a clone size; where given, it reads once, few, many or a size class.

>TRBV19|TRBJ1-4|TRBD1|-
CASSVQGLSEKLFF
TGTGCCAGTAGTGTACAGGGGTTGTCTGAAAAACTGTTTTTT
>TRBV18|TRBJ2-2|-|-
CASSPSEAGELFF
TGTGCCAGCTCACCCTCAGAGGCCGGGGAGCTGTTTTTT
>TRBV5-6|TRBJ2-7|-|-
CASSSQGFYEQYF
TGTGCCAGCAGCTCCCAGGGGTTCTACGAGCAGTACTTC
>TRBV5-1|TRBJ2-7|TRBD2|few
CASSPGLAGVPEQYF
TGCGCCAGCAGCCCGGGACTAGCGGGAGTCCCCGAGCAGTACTTC
>TRBV7-2|TRBJ2-3|-|-
CASRESAGTQYF
TGTGCCAGCAGGGAGAGCGCGGGTACGCAGTATTTT
>TRBV18|TRBJ2-1|TRBD2|few
CASSPPTSGMSYNEQFF
TGTGCCAGCTCACCACCGACTAGCGGGATGTCCTACAATGAGCAGTTCTTC
>TRBV9|TRBJ2-7|TRBD1|-
CASSVAGGTYEQYF
TGTGCCAGCAGCGTTGCAGGGGGTACCTACGAGCAGTACTTC
>TRBV19|TRBJ2-2|-|-
CASNLHSGPIGELFF
TGTGCCAGTAATCTCCACAGTGGTCCGATCGGGGAGCTGTTTTTT
>TRBV7-8|TRBJ1-1|-|-
CASRPVGPRNTEAFF
TGTGCCAGCAGGCCAGTGGGGCCGCGGAACACTGAAGCTTTCTTT
>TRBV9|TRBJ2-3|-|-
CASSARGDLTDTQYF
TGTGCCAGCAGCGCAAGGGGTGATCTTACAGATACGCAGTATTTT
>TRBV14|TRBJ1-2|-|few
CASSQGAGGYTF
TGTGCCAGCAGCCAAGGGGCGGGAGGCTACACCTTC
>TRBV6-6|TRBJ1-2|-|-
CASSQNYGYTF
TGTGCCAGCAGTCAGAACTATGGCTACACCTTC
>TRBV5-4|TRBJ2-1|-|-
CASSFGLGGNEQFF
TGTGCCAGCAGCTTCGGACTAGGGGGCAATGAGCAGTTCTTC
>TRBV6-5|TRBJ2-5|TRBD1|few
CASTKRPGTGDTQYF
TGTGCCAGCACCAAGAGGCCCGGGACAGGGGATACCCAGTACTTC
>TRBV14|TRBJ1-1|TRBD1|-
CASSQDLGTGGMNTEAFF
TGTGCCAGCAGCCAAGATTTGGGGACAGGGGGAATGAACACTGAAGCTTTCTTT
>TRBV20-1|TRBJ2-7|-|-
CSALSQNEQYF
TGCAGTGCACTATCCCAAAACGAGCAGTACTTC
>TRBV4-3|TRBJ2-1|TRBD2|medium-sized
CASSPTSGGTSGNEQFF
TGCGCCAGCAGCCCGACTAGCGGGGGAACTTCGGGCAATGAGCAGTTCTTC
>TRBV18|TRBJ1-5|TRBD1|once
CASRDPGQSNSNQPQHF
TGTGCCAGCCGAGATCCGGGACAGAGTAATAGCAATCAGCCCCAGCATTTT
>TRBV7-9|TRBJ2-3|-|-
CASSLRGTQYF
TGTGCCAGCAGCTTAAGAGGCACGCAGTATTTT
>TRBV6-5|TRBJ1-2|TRBD1|-
CASSSTGDGYTF
TGTGCCAGCAGTAGTACAGGGGATGGCTACACCTTC
>TRBV11-2|TRBJ2-2|-|-
CASRRLSLSTGELFF
TGTGCCAGCAGACGATTAAGCCTGAGCACCGGGGAGCTGTTTTTT
>TRBV9|TRBJ2-6|TRBD1|once
CASSRGQGVSGANGLTF
TGTGCCAGCAGCCGAGGACAGGGGGTATCGGGGGCCAACGGCCTGACTTTC
>TRBV7-9|TRBJ1-5|-|few
CASSPNNQPQHF
TGTGCCAGCAGCCCCAACAATCAGCCCCAGCATTTT
>TRBV15|TRBJ2-7|TRBD1|-
CATSQPGGWYEQYF
TGTGCCACCTCCCAACCAGGGGGCTGGTACGAGCAGTACTTC
>TRBV27|TRBJ2-1|TRBD2|few
CASTKASGMNEQFF
TGTGCCAGCACTAAAGCTAGCGGCATGAATGAGCAGTTCTTC
>TRBV27|TRBJ1-2|-|once
CASSYTPTALYGYTF
TGTGCCAGCAGCTACACCCCGACAGCTCTCTATGGCTACACCTTC
>TRBV12-5|TRBJ2-1|-|-
CASGLVLDRLRNEQFF
TGTGCTAGTGGTTTGGTACTTGACAGGCTTCGGAATGAGCAGTTCTTC
>TRBV30|TRBJ2-1|-|-
CAWSVRRVGVGDEQFF
TGTGCCTGGAGTGTTCGCAGGGTAGGGGTTGGGGATGAGCAGTTCTTC
>TRBV27|TRBJ1-3|-|-
CASSFSSGNTIYF
TGTGCCAGCAGTTTCTCCTCTGGAAACACCATATATTTT
>TRBV19|TRBJ2-3|-|-
CATSYSVADTQYF
TGTGCCACCTCTTACTCTGTTGCAGATACGCAGTATTTT
>TRBV30|TRBJ2-3|TRBD1|-
CAWSPSRGRDTQYF
TGTGCCTGGAGCCCCAGTAGGGGGCGCGATACGCAGTATTTT
>TRBV6-1|TRBJ1-2|TRBD1|-
CASSVWDRGLYGYTF
TGTGCCAGCAGTGTATGGGACAGGGGGCTCTATGGCTACACCTTC